The rows below give T cell receptor beta chains drawn from one sample of a study of T cell responses to AZD1222 COVID-19 vaccine. Measured with immunoSEQ multiplex PCR; TCRdb has only the in-frame clones, and not every one. The table lists about 86,000 clones, roughly 90% of them singletons. The sequencing used peripheral blood, collected 28 days after the second AZD1222 dose. The receptors come from an adult who received the AZD1222 COVID-19 vaccine. CDR3s include the opening cysteine and the closing phenylalanine or tryptophan. Each record gives: clone size, J gene, V gene, D gene, CDR3 DNA, CDR3 protein. D genes are given only for firm matches. Rows give clone size only sometimes, using once, few, many, or a class for an expanded clone.

clone_size: NA
j_call: TRBJ1-2
v_call: TRBV3-1/TRBV3-2
d_call: NA
cdr3_nt: TGTGCCAGCAGCCAAGAGCTGGGGGGCTACACCTTC
cdr3_aa: CASSQELGGYTF

clone_size: NA
j_call: TRBJ2-3
v_call: TRBV15
d_call: TRBD1
cdr3_nt: TGTGCCACCAGCAGAGACGCCAGGACAGGGCGCACAGATACGCAGTATTTT
cdr3_aa: CATSRDARTGRTDTQYF

clone_size: NA
j_call: TRBJ2-1
v_call: TRBV15
d_call: NA
cdr3_nt: TGTGCCACCAGCAGAGACCTAGGACGGTACAATGAGCAGTTCTTC
cdr3_aa: CATSRDLGRYNEQFF

clone_size: NA
j_call: TRBJ2-5
v_call: TRBV21-1
d_call: NA
cdr3_nt: TGTGCCAGCCCTTCAAGCCGGGACAGGGTACAAGAGACCCAGTACTTC
cdr3_aa: CASPSSRDRVQETQYF

clone_size: few
j_call: TRBJ2-1
v_call: TRBV18
d_call: TRBD2
cdr3_nt: TGTGCCAGCTCACCTAGGACTAGCGGGGGCTCCTACAATGAGCAGTTCTTC
cdr3_aa: CASSPRTSGGSYNEQFF

clone_size: once
j_call: TRBJ2-1
v_call: TRBV4-3
d_call: TRBD2
cdr3_nt: TGCGCCAGCAGCCAAGATGAAGGGACTAACTCCTACAATGAGCAGTTCTTC
cdr3_aa: CASSQDEGTNSYNEQFF

clone_size: NA
j_call: TRBJ2-2
v_call: TRBV5-1
d_call: NA
cdr3_nt: TGCGCCAGCAGCTTGGAGGGGAGTCCCGGGGAGCTGTTTTTT
cdr3_aa: CASSLEGSPGELFF

clone_size: medium-sized
j_call: TRBJ1-6
v_call: TRBV20-1
d_call: TRBD1
cdr3_nt: TGCAGTGCTAGTCTCCCCGGGACAGGGAGTTCACCCCTCCACTTT
cdr3_aa: CSASLPGTGSSPLHF

clone_size: NA
j_call: TRBJ1-5
v_call: TRBV11-2
d_call: NA
cdr3_nt: TGTGCCAGCAGCTTAAACTTCGGGAATCAGCCCCAGCATTTT
cdr3_aa: CASSLNFGNQPQHF

clone_size: NA
j_call: TRBJ2-7
v_call: TRBV28
d_call: NA
cdr3_nt: TGTGCCAGCAGTACCTCCGGGTCCCCAGCATCGTTTGTCGAGCAGTACTTC
cdr3_aa: CASSTSGSPASFVEQYF

clone_size: once
j_call: TRBJ2-3
v_call: TRBV15
d_call: TRBD2
cdr3_nt: TGTGCCACCAGCAGAGAGGGGGGGGGACCAGATACGCAGTATTTT
cdr3_aa: CATSREGGGPDTQYF

clone_size: NA
j_call: TRBJ1-2
v_call: TRBV4-1
d_call: NA
cdr3_nt: TGCGCCAGCAGCCAAGTTGGGGACTATGGCTACACCTTC
cdr3_aa: CASSQVGDYGYTF

clone_size: NA
j_call: TRBJ1-1
v_call: TRBV13
d_call: TRBD1
cdr3_nt: TGTGCCAGCAGCACGGACAGGATGAACACTGAAGCTTTCTTT
cdr3_aa: CASSTDRMNTEAFF

clone_size: once
j_call: TRBJ2-7
v_call: TRBV28
d_call: NA
cdr3_nt: TGTGCCAGCAGTTTGTTGTCCGGCTACGAGCAGTACTTC
cdr3_aa: CASSLLSGYEQYF

clone_size: NA
j_call: TRBJ1-1
v_call: TRBV2
d_call: NA
cdr3_nt: TGTGCCAGCAGGGTCCAAGTGGGGGTTGAAGCTTTCTTT
cdr3_aa: CASRVQVGVEAFF

clone_size: NA
j_call: TRBJ1-2
v_call: TRBV28
d_call: TRBD1
cdr3_nt: TGTGCCAGCAGTCTGCCGGGACAGGGCACCTATGGCTACACCTTC
cdr3_aa: CASSLPGQGTYGYTF

clone_size: NA
j_call: TRBJ1-1
v_call: TRBV6-5
d_call: NA
cdr3_nt: TGTGCCAGCAGTCCTGGGATTCTGAACACTGAAGCTTTCTTT
cdr3_aa: CASSPGILNTEAFF

clone_size: NA
j_call: TRBJ2-2
v_call: TRBV19
d_call: TRBD1
cdr3_nt: TGTGCCAGTAGTATCCGGGACAGGGTCACCGGGGAGCTGTTTTTT
cdr3_aa: CASSIRDRVTGELFF

clone_size: NA
j_call: TRBJ1-1
v_call: TRBV11-2
d_call: NA
cdr3_nt: TGTGCCAGCAGCAAAGCTGGGTATACTGAAGCTTTCTTT
cdr3_aa: CASSKAGYTEAFF

clone_size: NA
j_call: TRBJ2-1
v_call: TRBV29-1
d_call: NA
cdr3_nt: TGCAGCGTTGAAGATATAGCAGGGGGGATCAATGAGCAGTTCTTC
cdr3_aa: CSVEDIAGGINEQFF

clone_size: NA
j_call: TRBJ1-2
v_call: TRBV4-2
d_call: NA
cdr3_nt: TGTGCCAGCAGCCAGCGGGTGGGGTATGGCTACACCTTC
cdr3_aa: CASSQRVGYGYTF

clone_size: NA
j_call: TRBJ1-4
v_call: TRBV5-6
d_call: NA
cdr3_nt: TGTGCCAGCAGCTTGGGATCCATAACTAATGAAAAACTGTTTTTT
cdr3_aa: CASSLGSITNEKLFF

clone_size: NA
j_call: TRBJ1-5
v_call: TRBV19
d_call: NA
cdr3_nt: TGTGCCAGTAGTATAGGGGGGAGAAGAGGCAGCAATCAGCCCCAGCATTTT
cdr3_aa: CASSIGGRRGSNQPQHF

clone_size: NA
j_call: TRBJ2-2
v_call: TRBV4-1
d_call: NA
cdr3_nt: TGCGCCAGCAGCACAACCTTTTCGACCGGGGAGCTGTTTTTT
cdr3_aa: CASSTTFSTGELFF

clone_size: NA
j_call: TRBJ1-1
v_call: TRBV4-3
d_call: NA
cdr3_nt: TGCGCCAGCAGCCGAGGACGGGAGAACACTGAAGCTTTCTTT
cdr3_aa: CASSRGRENTEAFF

clone_size: NA
j_call: TRBJ1-1
v_call: TRBV29-1
d_call: TRBD1
cdr3_nt: TGCAGCGGGGGGGACAGGAGGAACACTGAAGCTTTCTTT
cdr3_aa: CSGGDRRNTEAFF

clone_size: NA
j_call: TRBJ1-3
v_call: TRBV4-3
d_call: NA
cdr3_nt: TGCGCCAGCAGCCAAGTCGGGACTTCAGACACCATATATTTT
cdr3_aa: CASSQVGTSDTIYF

clone_size: once
j_call: TRBJ1-6
v_call: TRBV5-1
d_call: NA
cdr3_nt: TGCGCCAGCAGCGTTGGGGACACAGGTCGGTCACCCCTCCACTTT
cdr3_aa: CASSVGDTGRSPLHF

clone_size: NA
j_call: TRBJ1-4
v_call: TRBV6-5
d_call: NA
cdr3_nt: TGTGCCAGCAGCTCGAAGGGGATAAGCGAGGAAAAACTGTTTTTT
cdr3_aa: CASSSKGISEEKLFF

clone_size: NA
j_call: TRBJ1-2
v_call: TRBV27
d_call: NA
cdr3_nt: TGTGCCAGCAGTTTTAGGGAGAACTATGGCTACACCTTC
cdr3_aa: CASSFRENYGYTF

clone_size: NA
j_call: TRBJ1-2
v_call: TRBV30
d_call: NA
cdr3_nt: TGTGCCTGGAGTGACCGATCCTATGGCTACACCTTC
cdr3_aa: CAWSDRSYGYTF

clone_size: NA
j_call: TRBJ1-5
v_call: TRBV10-3
d_call: NA
cdr3_nt: TGTGCCATCGGCCCGGGGAATCAGCCCCAGCATTTT
cdr3_aa: CAIGPGNQPQHF

clone_size: NA
j_call: TRBJ2-7
v_call: TRBV5-5
d_call: NA
cdr3_nt: TGTGCCAGCAGCCCAACCGGGACACCCTACGAGCAGTACTTC
cdr3_aa: CASSPTGTPYEQYF

clone_size: NA
j_call: TRBJ1-2
v_call: TRBV7-9
d_call: TRBD1
cdr3_nt: TGTGCCAGCAGCCTAGGACAGGGGGCCAACTATGGCTACACCTTC
cdr3_aa: CASSLGQGANYGYTF

clone_size: NA
j_call: TRBJ2-7
v_call: TRBV19
d_call: TRBD1
cdr3_nt: TGTGCCAGTAGTGATCAAAGGACAGGGCTTTGGGAGCAGTACTTC
cdr3_aa: CASSDQRTGLWEQYF

clone_size: NA
j_call: TRBJ2-1
v_call: TRBV29-1
d_call: TRBD2
cdr3_nt: TGCAGCGTTGAGGCTAGCGGGAGGTTAAATGAGCAGTTCTTC
cdr3_aa: CSVEASGRLNEQFF

clone_size: once
j_call: TRBJ2-4
v_call: TRBV3-1/TRBV3-2
d_call: NA
cdr3_nt: TGTGCCAGCAGCCAAGATCTTATTAGATCCAAAAACATTCAGTACTTC
cdr3_aa: CASSQDLIRSKNIQYF

clone_size: NA
j_call: TRBJ2-1
v_call: TRBV27
d_call: NA
cdr3_nt: TGTGCCAGCAGTTTAAGTGCGGGAATCTCCTACAATGAGCAGTTCTTC
cdr3_aa: CASSLSAGISYNEQFF

clone_size: NA
j_call: TRBJ2-1
v_call: TRBV27
d_call: TRBD2
cdr3_nt: TGTGCCAGCAGTGGTGACCCCCTACAGCGGGAGTTAAATGAGCAGTTCTTC
cdr3_aa: CASSGDPLQRELNEQFF

clone_size: NA
j_call: TRBJ1-2
v_call: TRBV5-6
d_call: NA
cdr3_nt: TGTGCCAGCAGCTGGGAACTCGATGGCTACACCTTC
cdr3_aa: CASSWELDGYTF

clone_size: NA
j_call: TRBJ1-1
v_call: TRBV28
d_call: NA
cdr3_nt: TGTGCCAGCAGCCATCATGGGGGATCCCTGAACACTGAAGCTTTCTTT
cdr3_aa: CASSHHGGSLNTEAFF

clone_size: NA
j_call: TRBJ2-1
v_call: TRBV25-1
d_call: NA
cdr3_nt: TGTGCCAGCAGGGCTATTTACAATGAGCAGTTCTTC
cdr3_aa: CASRAIYNEQFF

clone_size: NA
j_call: TRBJ1-5
v_call: TRBV6-1
d_call: NA
cdr3_nt: TGTGCCAGCAGTGAATCCCGGGATCGAAATCAGCCCCAGCATTTT
cdr3_aa: CASSESRDRNQPQHF

clone_size: NA
j_call: TRBJ1-2
v_call: TRBV29-1
d_call: TRBD1
cdr3_nt: TGCAGCGTTGAAGCTCCGACAGGGCTTAACTATGGCTACACCTTC
cdr3_aa: CSVEAPTGLNYGYTF

clone_size: NA
j_call: TRBJ1-6
v_call: TRBV15
d_call: TRBD1
cdr3_nt: TGTGCCACCAAAGGGGACAGAGGAGGATCACCCCTCCACTTT
cdr3_aa: CATKGDRGGSPLHF

clone_size: NA
j_call: TRBJ2-7
v_call: TRBV14
d_call: NA
cdr3_nt: TGTGCCAGCAGCCTCCTCCCGGGACTTTCCTACGAGCAGTACTTC
cdr3_aa: CASSLLPGLSYEQYF

clone_size: NA
j_call: TRBJ1-6
v_call: TRBV7-8
d_call: NA
cdr3_nt: TGTGCCAGCAGCTTAGTTTCGGGACGGGGAAATTCACCCCTCCACTTT
cdr3_aa: CASSLVSGRGNSPLHF

clone_size: NA
j_call: TRBJ2-5
v_call: TRBV2
d_call: NA
cdr3_nt: TGTGCCAGCCTTGGACAAGCGGGTGTAGGAGAGACCCAGTACTTC
cdr3_aa: CASLGQAGVGETQYF

clone_size: NA
j_call: TRBJ1-2
v_call: TRBV12-3/TRBV12-4
d_call: NA
cdr3_nt: TGTGCCAGCAGTTTCGGGACTAACTATGGCTACACCTTC
cdr3_aa: CASSFGTNYGYTF

clone_size: NA
j_call: TRBJ2-1
v_call: TRBV13
d_call: TRBD2
cdr3_nt: TGTGCCAGCAGCTCCCTACTAGCGGGAGGGCCTAATGAGCAGTTCTTC
cdr3_aa: CASSSLLAGGPNEQFF